One and the same sample provided the 27 T cell receptor beta chains below, sequenced in a study of vaccination and CD4 T cells after COVID-19. Cultured CD4+ T-cell DNA underwent Oncomine TCR Beta short-read sequencing. MiXCR, run by TCRdb on the PCR reads, gives a single entry per CDR3 protein. The top ten hold under 3% of the sample, which has around 19,000 distinct CDR3 sequences, approximately 40% seen once. These receptors' targets are unknown. Treatment here: roughly 10-day PBMC culture with coronavirus spike peptide pools or control peptides (ViraFEST assay). This specimen was CD4+ T cells from blood, cultured in vitro, taken after SARS-CoV-2 vaccination. The receptors here all came from a human donor who had recovered from COVID-19.

This clonotype has only a few counts. The chain employs TRBV7-2 and TRBJ1-2, with D hard to call. Germline CDR1 is SGHTA and CDR2 is FQGNSA. The CDR3 is 17 amino acids. Trimming removed 6 bases from V and 6 bases from J, with 26 bases in between. CDR3: CASRMNVRRVTRDGYTF. The CDR3 DNA is TGTGCCAGCAGGATGAACGTAAGACGAGTTACCAGAGATGGCTACACCTTC.

This clonotype appeared a few times. The rearrangement links TRBV30 to TRBJ1-6, with TRBD1 identical over 8 bases. V was pared by 7 bases and J by 9 bases, with 8 bases of the junction left unmatched. This CDR3 has 13 amino acids. Germline CDR1 and CDR2: GTSNPN and SVGIG (reference sequence). The CDR3 sequence: CASRRGQGSPLHF. CDR3 sequence (DNA): TGTGCCTCCCGCAGGGGGCAAGGTTCACCCCTCCACTTT.

The CDR3 spells CASGAGPFYGYTF. The CDR3 DNA follows: TGTGCCAGCGGCGCCGGTCCTTTCTATGGCTACACCTTC. J is TRBJ1-2 and V is TRBV9, with D uncertain. Deletions cut 7 bases from V and 4 bases from J, with 14 bases between. This CDR3 is 13 amino acids long. Germline V gives CDR1 SGDLS, CDR2 YYNGEE.

This clonotype was found a few times. V is TRBV19 and J is TRBJ2-1; 9 bases line up with TRBD1. Germline CDR1 is LNHDA and CDR2 is SQIVND (reference sequence). The CDR3 sequence is 15 residues long. The V and J ends lost 5 bases and 9 bases, in that order; junction bases with no gene match: 11. In DNA form, the CDR3 reads TGTGCCAGTAGTGACAGGGGGGAGGTTTGGGGTGAGCAGTTCTTC. This translates into CASSDRGEVWGEQFF.

Only one count was recorded for this clonotype. At one end the junction does not follow the germline gene, possibly because of a read error. This sequence joins TRBV7-2 and TRBJ1-5, with D possibly being TRBD1 (5 bases). Germline V gene sequence: CDR1 SGHTA, CDR2 FQGNSA. This CDR3 has 14 residues. The CDR3 region is CAGSLDTSYQPQHF. The CDR3 DNA follows: TGTGCCGGCAGCCTGGACACAAGTTATCAGCCCCAGCATTTT.

This clonotype came up a few times. V usage is TRBV4-2 and J usage is TRBJ2-1, with 11 bases lining up with TRBD1. The last part of the DNA fits TRBJ2-7 better; the J call may be wrong. The V gene's germline CDR1 is LGHNA and CDR2 YNFKEQ. The CDR3 runs 15 residues. The CDR3 bases are TGTGCCAGCAGCCAAGTTGGGACAGGGGGAGACGAGCAGTACTTC. It yields the protein CASSQVGTGGDEQYF.

V usage is TRBV6-2 or TRBV6-3 and J usage is TRBJ2-2; D is uncertain. Germline CDR1 reads MNHEY; CDR2 reads SVGEGT. CDR3 length equals 13 residues. Trimming took 5 bases from V and 5 from J, leaving 9 bases between them. The CDR3 is CASSQQLTGELFF. CDR3 bases: TGTGCCAGCAGTCAACAGTTAACCGGGGAGCTGTTTTTT.

A single count supports this clonotype. The chain is built from TRBV7-2 and TRBJ1-2; D is possibly TRBD1 (5 bases). The germline gives CDR1 SGHTA, CDR2 FQGNSA. Trimming took 7 bases from V and 1 from J, leaving 13 bases between them. This CDR3 contains 14 residues. The CDR3 sequence is CASTLGVSNYGYTF. CDR3 DNA: TGTGCCAGCACCTTGGGGGTCAGTAACTATGGCTACACCTTC.

This clonotype was detected only a few times. This chain joins TRBV2 and TRBJ2-3, with 8 bases matching TRBD2. V shed 3 bases, J shed 5 bases, and the junction held 10 bases outside the gene matches. CDR1 is SNHLY, CDR2 FYNNEI, per germline. This CDR3 has 16 amino acids. CDR3 amino acids: CASSEVAGGVGDTQYF. The CDR3 nucleotides read TGTGCCAGCAGTGAGGTGGCGGGAGGAGTTGGAGATACGCAGTATTTT.

The J gene is TRBJ2-7, the V gene TRBV7-2; D not resolved. Trimming stripped 3 bases from V and 2 bases from J, with 14 bases between. The CDR3 has 15 amino acids. The germline gives CDR1 SGHTA, CDR2 FQGNSA. The CDR3 loop reads CASSFDATGAYEQYF. The CDR3 DNA is TGTGCCAGCAGCTTTGACGCGACTGGTGCCTACGAGCAGTACTTC.

This clonotype was picked up a small number of times. The chain uses TRBV19 and TRBJ1-2, with unresolved D. Germline V lookup: CDR1 LNHDA, CDR2 SQIVND (reference sequence). The V gene lost 4 bases and the J gene lost 3 bases, with 9 bases spanning the gap. The CDR3 sequence is 13 residues long. The CDR3 region is CASSNPPHYGYTF. The CDR3 DNA follows: TGTGCCAGTAGTAATCCGCCCCACTATGGCTACACCTTC.

V and J are TRBV6-2 or TRBV6-3 and TRBJ2-1; D may be TRBD1 or TRBD2 (6 bases each). The germline V gene encodes CDR1 MNHEY and CDR2 SVGEGT. V was shortened by 2 bases and J by 11 bases, with 13 bases between the two germline ends. The CDR3 length is 13 residues. Written as DNA, the CDR3 is TGTGCCAGCAGTTACGATTCGGGGGCCCAGCAGTTCTTC. It specifies CASSYDSGAQQFF.

This clonotype was seen a few times. This chain links TRBV10-1 with TRBJ1-1; no definite D call. The V gene lost 5 bases and the J gene lost 3 bases, with 13 bases spanning the gap. The CDR3 runs 14 residues. The germline CDR1 and CDR2 sequences are WNHNN and SYGVQD (reference sequence). The CDR3 is CASSPLGEDTEAFF. Here the CDR3 DNA reads TGCGCCAGCAGTCCCCTAGGAGAGGACACTGAAGCTTTCTTT.

The table lists this clonotype with a count of one. The CDR3 DNA reads TGTGCCAGCAGTGACGGACTGTTCTATGGCTACACCTTC. This translates into CASSDGLFYGYTF. This sequence joins TRBV2 and TRBJ1-2, with no clear D. Trimming stripped 3 bases from V and 4 bases from J, with 9 bases between. CDR3 length: 13 amino acids. Germline assignment: CDR1 SNHLY and CDR2 FYNNEI.

This clonotype was counted a few times. This chain uses TRBV7-9 with TRBJ1-2; the D is unclear. From germline, CDR1 is SEHNR and CDR2 FQNEAQ (reference sequence). The ends were cut back, 5 bases at V and 4 bases at J, with 14 bases in the middle. The CDR3 length is 14 residues. The CDR3 DNA sequence: TGTGCCAGCAGCCCCTTGGCTGGAGTCTATGGCTACACCTTC. This gives the protein CASSPLAGVYGYTF. The whole variable domain, remainder taken from reference TRBV7-9 and TRBJ1-2, is DTGVSQNPRHKITKRGQNVTFRCDPISEHNRLYWYRQTLGQGPEFLTYFQNEAQLEKSRLLSDRFSAERPKGSFSTLEIQRTEQGDSAMYLCASSPLAGVYGYTFGSGTRLTVV.

The chain is built from TRBV20-1 and TRBJ1-5; 10 positions match TRBD1. V shed 5 bases and J 7 bases; nucleotides not matched to a gene: 11. Germline loops: CDR1 DFQATT, CDR2 SNEGSKA (reference sequence). The CDR3 consists of 15 residues. As DNA, the CDR3 is TGCAGTGCTCCAGATGGTAGACAGGGGGCACAGCCCCAGCATTTT. Translated: CSAPDGRQGAQPQHF.

With regard to this clonotype: An end of the junction differs from the germline gene, which may be a read error. The chain recombines TRBV6-2 or TRBV6-3 with TRBJ2-5; TRBD2 agrees at 8 bases. Germline lookup yields CDR1 MNHEY and CDR2 SVGEGT. CDR3 length: 15 residues. The DNA of the CDR3 is TGTGCCGGCAGTTTACCGGGACTAGGGCCTAAGACCCAGTACTTC. Translation gives CAGSLPGLGPKTQYF.

In this sample, this clonotype turned up a few times. The genes are TRBV7-9 and TRBJ1-2, with D unresolved. The CDR3 loop spans 13 amino acids. V was shortened by 2 bases and J by 6 bases, with 10 bases between the two germline ends. Germline V gene data show CDR1 as SEHNR and CDR2 as FQNEAQ (reference sequence). The CDR3 region is CASSLSTDDGYTF. As DNA, the CDR3 is TGTGCCAGCAGCTTATCAACAGACGATGGCTACACCTTC.

The V gene is TRBV28, the J gene TRBJ2-7; TRBD2 might be the D (7 bases). The CDR3 has 15 residues. Germline loops: CDR1 MDHEN, CDR2 SYDVKM. Trimming removed 4 bases at V and 1 base at J, with 14 bases between. The CDR3 spells CASSSPGGASYEQYF. CDR3 coding DNA: TGTGCCAGCAGTTCCCCTGGGGGGGCTTCCTACGAGCAGTACTTC.

The rearrangement links TRBV28 to TRBJ2-7, with 8 bases fitting TRBD1. V dropped 6 bases and J dropped 6; count of bases not matched to a gene: 10. The CDR3 is 14 amino acids. Germline V gene data show CDR1 as MDHEN and CDR2 as SYDVKM. The CDR3 DNA is TGTGCCAGCAGGATACAGGGGGGCCTAGCCGAGCAGTACTTC. Translating gives CASRIQGGLAEQYF.

This clonotype was seen a few times. The genes are TRBV10-3 and TRBJ2-7, with D tentatively TRBD1 or TRBD2 (5 bases each). V shed 9 bases and J shed 0 bases, with 15 bases lying between them. Germline CDR1 is ENHRY and CDR2 is SYGVKD. The CDR3 consists of 14 residues. This chain's CDR3 is CAITGTENSYEQYF. The DNA of the CDR3 is TGTGCCATAACCGGGACGGAGAACTCCTACGAGCAGTACTTC.

The genes are TRBV20-1 and TRBJ1-2; perhaps TRBD1 as D (6 bases). Per the germline V gene, CDR1 is DFQATT and CDR2 is SNEGSKA (reference sequence). The CDR3 loop spans 12 amino acids. Trimming left V 2 bases short and J 7 bases short, with 11 bases between. The CDR3 DNA follows: TGCAGTGCTAGACGGGGGGCGGTTGGCTACACCTTC. Protein: CSARRGAVGYTF.

The J gene is TRBJ2-1, the V gene TRBV28, with 8 bases that match TRBD2. This CDR3 contains 11 residues. V shed 8 bases and J 7 bases; nucleotides not matched to a gene: 1. Per the germline V gene, CDR1 is MDHEN and CDR2 is SYDVKM. CDR3 sequence (DNA): TGTGCCAGCGGGACTAGGAATGAGCAGTTCTTC. Translating it yields CASGTRNEQFF.

The chain carries TRBV6-5 and TRBJ1-5; D gene ambiguous. Germline V gene sequence: CDR1 MNHEY, CDR2 SVGAGI. This CDR3 is 15 amino acids long. V was trimmed by 0 bases and J by 7 bases, leaving 13 bases between them. This CDR3 is CASSYSTASNQPQHF. In nucleotides, the CDR3 is TGTGCCAGCAGTTACTCGACGGCATCCAACCAGCCCCAGCATTTT.

The rearrangement uses TRBV30 and TRBJ1-1; D remains ambiguous. Between the trimmed V and J ends, which lost 0 bases and 4 bases, there was a span of 3 bases. The CDR3 runs to 11 residues. Germline CDR1 reads GTSNPN; CDR2 reads SVGIG (reference sequence). CDR3 residues: CAWSVPTEAFF. CDR3 in DNA: TGTGCCTGGAGTGTACCCACTGAAGCTTTCTTT.

The V and J genes are TRBV4-1 and TRBJ1-1; tentatively, D is TRBD1 (6 bases). Per germline, CDR1 MGHRA and CDR2 YSYEKL. V was cut by 0 bases and J by 4 bases, with 12 bases left in between. The length of the CDR3 is 15 residues. The CDR3 DNA reads TGCGCCAGCAGCCAAGAAATTAACAGGGTCACTGAAGCTTTCTTT. Translated, it gives CASSQEINRVTEAFF.

V and J are TRBV6-1 and TRBJ1-6; TRBD1 agrees at 10 bases. CDR3 length equals 17 residues. Looked up from germline, CDR1 is MNHNS and CDR2 is SASEGT. The J segment lost 5 bases and the V segment lost 10 bases, leaving 14 bases of the junction unmatched. For the CDR3, the DNA is TGTGCCACCCGGGACAGGGGTACTATTAGACATAATTCACCCCTCCACTTT. This codes for CATRDRGTIRHNSPLHF.